The subject of this entry is one T cell receptor (beta chain). The antigen is not known. The donors, healthy Caucasians from Russia, were aged about 6 to 95. Peripheral blood samples of 9 to 10 milliliters were drawn from each donor. These data are taken from a study of blood T cells in healthy people across ages. Study observations and caveats: Unsorted PBMC material precluded a definitive naive versus antigen-experienced comparison.

J was trimmed by 6 bases and V by 0 bases; bases with no gene match: 6. CDR3 length: 14 residues. CDR1 and CDR2 (germline): DFQATT, SNEGSKA (reference sequence). A sample-barcoded 5' primer and a J-beta primer mix were used in a second PCR of about 7 to 12 cycles. TCRdb itself ran the 5' RACE reads through MiXCR, one entry per CDR3 protein. This sample has about 1,600,000 distinct CDR3 sequences, with 40% to 50% found just once. The sequence was obtained from a woman under 30 in good health. This chain connects TRBV20-1 to TRBJ2-7; 9 bases align to TRBD2. The source material was blood. The CDR3 loop is CSAREGGTSPEQYF. The CDR3 coding sequence is TGCAGTGCTAGAGAAGGTGGGACTAGCCCCGAGCAGTACTTC.